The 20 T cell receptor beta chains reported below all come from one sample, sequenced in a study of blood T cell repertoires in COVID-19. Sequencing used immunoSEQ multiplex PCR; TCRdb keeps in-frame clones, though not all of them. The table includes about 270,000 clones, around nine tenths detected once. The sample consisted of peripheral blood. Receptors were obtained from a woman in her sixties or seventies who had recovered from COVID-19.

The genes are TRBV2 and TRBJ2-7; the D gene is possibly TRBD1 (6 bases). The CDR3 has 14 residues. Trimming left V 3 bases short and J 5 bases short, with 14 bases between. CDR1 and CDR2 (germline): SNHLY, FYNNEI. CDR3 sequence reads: CASSDEGVGHEQYF. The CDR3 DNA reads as TGTGCCAGCAGTGACGAGGGGGTCGGTCACGAGCAGTACTTC.

The CDR3 DNA follows: TGTGCCAGCAGCGGGACAGGGGGCACTGAAGCTTTCTTT. It encodes CASSGTGGTEAFF. The chain has TRBV7-2 and TRBJ1-1; 11 bases map to TRBD1. Germline V gene sequence: CDR1 SGHTA, CDR2 FQGNSA. V shed 5 bases and J 4 bases; nucleotides not matched to a gene: 0. The CDR3 contains 13 residues.

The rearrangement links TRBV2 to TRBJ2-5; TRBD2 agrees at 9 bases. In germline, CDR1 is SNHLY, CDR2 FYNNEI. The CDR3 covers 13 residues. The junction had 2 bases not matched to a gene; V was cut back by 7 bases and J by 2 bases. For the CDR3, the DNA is TGTGCCAGCAAGCGGGGGGAACAAGAGACCCAGTACTTC. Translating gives CASKRGEQETQYF. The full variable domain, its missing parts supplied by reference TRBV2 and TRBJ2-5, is EPEVTQTPSHQVTQMGQEVILRCVPISNHLYFYWYRQILGQKVEFLVSFYNNEISEKSEIFDDQFSVERPDGSNFTLKIRSTKLEDSAMYFCASKRGEQETQYFGPGTRLLVL.

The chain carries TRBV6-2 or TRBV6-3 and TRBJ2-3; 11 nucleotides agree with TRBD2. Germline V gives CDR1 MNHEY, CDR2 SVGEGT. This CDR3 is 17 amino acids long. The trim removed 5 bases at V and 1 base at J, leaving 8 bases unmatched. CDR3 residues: CASSQLLGLAGTDTQYF. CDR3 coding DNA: TGTGCCAGCAGTCAATTGTTGGGACTAGCGGGCACAGATACGCAGTATTTT.

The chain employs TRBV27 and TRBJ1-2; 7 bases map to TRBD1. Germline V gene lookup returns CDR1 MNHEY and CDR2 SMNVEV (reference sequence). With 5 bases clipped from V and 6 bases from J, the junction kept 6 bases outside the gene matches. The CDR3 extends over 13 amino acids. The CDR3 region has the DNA TGTGCCAGCAGTGAGGGGGCGAGGGATGGCTACACCTTC. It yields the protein CASSEGARDGYTF.

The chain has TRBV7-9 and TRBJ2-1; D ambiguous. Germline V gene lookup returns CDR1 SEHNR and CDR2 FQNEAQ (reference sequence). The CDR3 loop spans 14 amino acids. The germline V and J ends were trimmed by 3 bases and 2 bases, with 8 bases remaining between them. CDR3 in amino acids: CASSFKDTYNEQFF. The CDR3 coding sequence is TGTGCCAGCAGCTTCAAAGACACCTACAATGAGCAGTTCTTC.

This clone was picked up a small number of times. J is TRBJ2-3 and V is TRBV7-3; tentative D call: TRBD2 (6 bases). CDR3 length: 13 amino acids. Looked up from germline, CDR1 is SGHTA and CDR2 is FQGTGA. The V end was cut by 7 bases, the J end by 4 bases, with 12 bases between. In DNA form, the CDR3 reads TGTGCCAGCAAGAGGGGAGGTTCAGATACGCAGTATTTT. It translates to CASKRGGSDTQYF.

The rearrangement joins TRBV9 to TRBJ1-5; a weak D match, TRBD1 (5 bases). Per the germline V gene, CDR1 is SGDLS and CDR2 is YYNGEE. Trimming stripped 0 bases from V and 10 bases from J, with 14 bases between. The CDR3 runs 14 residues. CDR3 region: CASSVGALGEPQHF. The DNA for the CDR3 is TGTGCCAGCAGCGTAGGGGCCCTAGGGGAACCCCAGCATTTT.

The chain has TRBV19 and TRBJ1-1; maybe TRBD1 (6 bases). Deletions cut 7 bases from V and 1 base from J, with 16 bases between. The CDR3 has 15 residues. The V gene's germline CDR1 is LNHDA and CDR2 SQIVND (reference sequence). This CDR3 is CASTKGGAKNTEAFF. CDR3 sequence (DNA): TGTGCCAGTACCAAAGGGGGGGCTAAGAACACTGAAGCTTTCTTT. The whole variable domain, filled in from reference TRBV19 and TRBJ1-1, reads DGGITQSPKYLFRKEGQNVTLSCEQNLNHDAMYWYRQDPGQGLRLIYYSQIVNDFQKGDIAEGYSVSREKKESFPLTVTSAQKNPTAFYLCASTKGGAKNTEAFFGQGTRLTVV.

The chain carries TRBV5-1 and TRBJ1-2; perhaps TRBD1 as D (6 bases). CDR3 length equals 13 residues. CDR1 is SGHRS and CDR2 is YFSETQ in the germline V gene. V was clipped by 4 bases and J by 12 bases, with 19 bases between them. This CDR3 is CASSPTGEKVDTF. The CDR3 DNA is TGCGCCAGCAGCCCGACAGGCGAAAAAGTCGACACCTTC.

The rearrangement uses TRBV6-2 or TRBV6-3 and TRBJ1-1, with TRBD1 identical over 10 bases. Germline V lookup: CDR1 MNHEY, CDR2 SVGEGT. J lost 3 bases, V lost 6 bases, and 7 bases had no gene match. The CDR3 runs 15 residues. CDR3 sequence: CASSPQTGGHTEAFF. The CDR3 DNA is TGTGCCAGCAGCCCTCAGACAGGGGGCCACACTGAAGCTTTCTTT.

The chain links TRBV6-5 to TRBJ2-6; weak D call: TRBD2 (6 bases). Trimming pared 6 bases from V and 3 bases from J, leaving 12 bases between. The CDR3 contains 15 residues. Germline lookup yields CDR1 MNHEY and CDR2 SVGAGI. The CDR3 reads CASSTSGGGANVLTF. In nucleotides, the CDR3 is TGTGCCAGCAGCACATCCGGGGGTGGGGCCAACGTCCTGACTTTC.

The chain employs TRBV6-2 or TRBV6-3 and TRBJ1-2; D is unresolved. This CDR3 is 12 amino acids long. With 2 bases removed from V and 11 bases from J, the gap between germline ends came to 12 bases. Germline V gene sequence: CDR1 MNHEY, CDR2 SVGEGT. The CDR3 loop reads CASSYGAGRYTF. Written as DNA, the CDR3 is TGTGCCAGCAGTTACGGCGCGGGGAGGTACACCTTC.

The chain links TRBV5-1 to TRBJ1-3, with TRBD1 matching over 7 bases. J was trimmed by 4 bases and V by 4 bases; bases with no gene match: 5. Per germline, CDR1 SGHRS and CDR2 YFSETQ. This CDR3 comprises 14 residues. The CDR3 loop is CASSQTTGGNTIYF. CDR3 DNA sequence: TGCGCCAGCAGCCAAACGACAGGGGGAAACACCATATATTTT.

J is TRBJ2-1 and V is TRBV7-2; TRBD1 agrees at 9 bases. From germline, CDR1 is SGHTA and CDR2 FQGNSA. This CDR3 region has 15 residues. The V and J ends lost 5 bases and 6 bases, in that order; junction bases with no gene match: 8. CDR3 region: CASSRPGTGLNEQFF. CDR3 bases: TGTGCCAGCAGCCGTCCCGGGACAGGGCTCAATGAGCAGTTCTTC.

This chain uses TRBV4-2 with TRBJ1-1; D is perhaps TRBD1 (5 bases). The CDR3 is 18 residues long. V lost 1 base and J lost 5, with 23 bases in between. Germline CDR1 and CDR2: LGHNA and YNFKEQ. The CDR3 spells CASSQGRGGVGWTTEAFF. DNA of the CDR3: TGTGCCAGCAGCCAAGGACGTGGGGGGGTAGGGTGGACTACTGAAGCTTTCTTT.

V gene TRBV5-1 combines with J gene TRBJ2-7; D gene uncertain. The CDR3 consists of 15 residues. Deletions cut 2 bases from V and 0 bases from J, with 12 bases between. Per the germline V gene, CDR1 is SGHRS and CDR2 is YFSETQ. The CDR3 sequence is CASSFNYRSSYEQYF. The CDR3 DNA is TGCGCCAGCAGCTTCAACTATCGGAGCTCCTACGAGCAGTACTTC.

CDR3 DNA: TGTGCCAGCAGCTTATTGGGCAGGGGAGCTTTCTTT. As protein: CASSLLGRGAFF. The J gene is TRBJ1-1, the V gene TRBV11-2, with D perhaps matching TRBD1 (6 bases). The CDR3 has 12 amino acids. CDR1 SGHAT and CDR2 FQNNGV come from the germline V gene. V shed 2 bases and J shed 10 bases, with 11 bases lying between them.

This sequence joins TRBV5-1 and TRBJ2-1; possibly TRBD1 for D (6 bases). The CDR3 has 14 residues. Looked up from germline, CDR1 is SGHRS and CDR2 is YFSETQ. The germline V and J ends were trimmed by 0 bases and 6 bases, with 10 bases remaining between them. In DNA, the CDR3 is TGCGCCAGCAGCTTGGTTGGGACAACCAATGAGCAGTTCTTC. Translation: CASSLVGTTNEQFF.

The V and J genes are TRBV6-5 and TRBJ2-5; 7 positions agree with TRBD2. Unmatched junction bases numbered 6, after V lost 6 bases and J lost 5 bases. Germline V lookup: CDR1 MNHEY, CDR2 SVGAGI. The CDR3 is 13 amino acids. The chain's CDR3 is CASRKAGRETQYF. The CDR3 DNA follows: TGTGCCAGCAGGAAAGCGGGGAGGGAGACCCAGTACTTC.